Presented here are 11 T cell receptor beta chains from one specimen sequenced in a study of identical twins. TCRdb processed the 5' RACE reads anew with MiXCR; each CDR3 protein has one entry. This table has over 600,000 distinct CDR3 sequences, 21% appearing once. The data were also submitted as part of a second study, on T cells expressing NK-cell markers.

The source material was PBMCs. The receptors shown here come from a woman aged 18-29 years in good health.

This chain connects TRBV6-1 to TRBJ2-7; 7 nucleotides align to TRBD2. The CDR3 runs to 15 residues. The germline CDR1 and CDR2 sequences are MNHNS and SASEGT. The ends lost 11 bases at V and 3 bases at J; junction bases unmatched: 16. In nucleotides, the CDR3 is TGTGCCGCAGGGCCGCGGGCGGGGGATCTCTACGAGCAGTACTTC. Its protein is CAAGPRAGDLYEQYF.

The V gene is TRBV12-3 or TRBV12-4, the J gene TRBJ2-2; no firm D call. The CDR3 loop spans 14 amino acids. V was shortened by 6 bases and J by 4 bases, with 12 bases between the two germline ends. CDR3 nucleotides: TGTGCCAGCAGCGCGCCAGCCTTCACCGGGGAGCTGTTTTTT. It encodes CASSAPAFTGELFF.

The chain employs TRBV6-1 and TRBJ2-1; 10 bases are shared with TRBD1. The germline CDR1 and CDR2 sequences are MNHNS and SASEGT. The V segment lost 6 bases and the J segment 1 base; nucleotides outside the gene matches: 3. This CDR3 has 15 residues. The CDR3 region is CASRPGQGSYNEQFF. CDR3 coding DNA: TGTGCCAGCAGGCCGGGACAGGGGTCCTACAATGAGCAGTTCTTC.

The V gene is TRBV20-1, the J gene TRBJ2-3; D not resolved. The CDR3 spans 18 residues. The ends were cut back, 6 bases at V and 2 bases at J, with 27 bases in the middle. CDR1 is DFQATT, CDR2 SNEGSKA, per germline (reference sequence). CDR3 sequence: CSAPRRQLNKGPTDTQYF. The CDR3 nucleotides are TGCAGTGCCCCAAGGCGGCAACTGAATAAAGGCCCCACAGATACGCAGTATTTT.

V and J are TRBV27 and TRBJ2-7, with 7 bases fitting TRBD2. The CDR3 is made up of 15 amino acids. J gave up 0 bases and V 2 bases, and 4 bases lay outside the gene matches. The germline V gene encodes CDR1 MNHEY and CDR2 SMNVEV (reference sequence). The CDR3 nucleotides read TGTGCCAGCAGTTTAAGCGGGGTCAACTCCTACGAGCAGTACTTC. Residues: CASSLSGVNSYEQYF.

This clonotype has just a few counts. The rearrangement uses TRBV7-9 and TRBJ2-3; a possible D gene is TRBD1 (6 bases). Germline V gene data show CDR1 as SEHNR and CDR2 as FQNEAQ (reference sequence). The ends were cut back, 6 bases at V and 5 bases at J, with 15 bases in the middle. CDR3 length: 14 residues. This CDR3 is CASRKTGGIDTQYF. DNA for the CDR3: TGTGCCAGCAGGAAGACAGGTGGGATAGATACGCAGTATTTT. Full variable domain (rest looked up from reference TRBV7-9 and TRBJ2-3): DTGVSQNPRHKITKRGQNVTFRCDPISEHNRLYWYRQTLGQGPEFLTYFQNEAQLEKSRLLSDRFSAERPKGSFSTLEIQRTEQGDSAMYLCASRKTGGIDTQYFGPGTRLTVL.

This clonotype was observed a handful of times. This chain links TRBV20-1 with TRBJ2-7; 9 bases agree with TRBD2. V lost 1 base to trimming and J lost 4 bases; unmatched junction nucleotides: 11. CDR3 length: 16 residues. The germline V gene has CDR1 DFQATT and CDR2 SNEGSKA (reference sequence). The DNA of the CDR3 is TGCAGTGCTAGAGTGAATAGCGGGAGAGTAGGGTACGAGCAGTACTTC. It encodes CSARVNSGRVGYEQYF.

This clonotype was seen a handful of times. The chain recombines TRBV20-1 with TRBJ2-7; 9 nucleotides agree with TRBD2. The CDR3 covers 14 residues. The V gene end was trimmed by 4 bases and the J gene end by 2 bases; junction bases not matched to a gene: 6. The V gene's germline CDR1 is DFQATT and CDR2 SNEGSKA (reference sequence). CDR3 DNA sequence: TGCAGTGCTACCTTAGCGGGAGCGACCTACGAGCAGTACTTC. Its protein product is CSATLAGATYEQYF.

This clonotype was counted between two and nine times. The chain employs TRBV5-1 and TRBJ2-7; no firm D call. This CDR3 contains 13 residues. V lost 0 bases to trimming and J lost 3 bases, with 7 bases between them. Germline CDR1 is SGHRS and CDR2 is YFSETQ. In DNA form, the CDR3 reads TGCGCCAGCAGCTTGGCAATCCGCTACGAGCAGTACTTC. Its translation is CASSLAIRYEQYF.

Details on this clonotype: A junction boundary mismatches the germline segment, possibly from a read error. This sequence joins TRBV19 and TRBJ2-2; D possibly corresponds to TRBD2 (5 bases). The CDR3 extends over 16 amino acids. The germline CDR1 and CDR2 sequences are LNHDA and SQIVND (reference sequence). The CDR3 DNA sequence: TGTGCCAGAAGTATGCTTAGCGTCGGCATCGGCGGGGAGCTGTTTTTT. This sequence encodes CARSMLSVGIGGELFF.

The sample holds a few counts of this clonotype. The CDR3 loop is CASSQVASGENTGELFF. The CDR3 nucleotides are TGCGCCAGCAGCCAAGTGGCTAGCGGGGAGAACACCGGGGAGCTGTTTTTT. This chain links TRBV4-3 with TRBJ2-2, with 9 bases fitting TRBD2. The CDR3 loop spans 17 amino acids. CDR1 is LGHNA and CDR2 is YSLEER in the germline V gene. Trimming took 1 base from V and 1 from J; bases not matched to a gene: 4.